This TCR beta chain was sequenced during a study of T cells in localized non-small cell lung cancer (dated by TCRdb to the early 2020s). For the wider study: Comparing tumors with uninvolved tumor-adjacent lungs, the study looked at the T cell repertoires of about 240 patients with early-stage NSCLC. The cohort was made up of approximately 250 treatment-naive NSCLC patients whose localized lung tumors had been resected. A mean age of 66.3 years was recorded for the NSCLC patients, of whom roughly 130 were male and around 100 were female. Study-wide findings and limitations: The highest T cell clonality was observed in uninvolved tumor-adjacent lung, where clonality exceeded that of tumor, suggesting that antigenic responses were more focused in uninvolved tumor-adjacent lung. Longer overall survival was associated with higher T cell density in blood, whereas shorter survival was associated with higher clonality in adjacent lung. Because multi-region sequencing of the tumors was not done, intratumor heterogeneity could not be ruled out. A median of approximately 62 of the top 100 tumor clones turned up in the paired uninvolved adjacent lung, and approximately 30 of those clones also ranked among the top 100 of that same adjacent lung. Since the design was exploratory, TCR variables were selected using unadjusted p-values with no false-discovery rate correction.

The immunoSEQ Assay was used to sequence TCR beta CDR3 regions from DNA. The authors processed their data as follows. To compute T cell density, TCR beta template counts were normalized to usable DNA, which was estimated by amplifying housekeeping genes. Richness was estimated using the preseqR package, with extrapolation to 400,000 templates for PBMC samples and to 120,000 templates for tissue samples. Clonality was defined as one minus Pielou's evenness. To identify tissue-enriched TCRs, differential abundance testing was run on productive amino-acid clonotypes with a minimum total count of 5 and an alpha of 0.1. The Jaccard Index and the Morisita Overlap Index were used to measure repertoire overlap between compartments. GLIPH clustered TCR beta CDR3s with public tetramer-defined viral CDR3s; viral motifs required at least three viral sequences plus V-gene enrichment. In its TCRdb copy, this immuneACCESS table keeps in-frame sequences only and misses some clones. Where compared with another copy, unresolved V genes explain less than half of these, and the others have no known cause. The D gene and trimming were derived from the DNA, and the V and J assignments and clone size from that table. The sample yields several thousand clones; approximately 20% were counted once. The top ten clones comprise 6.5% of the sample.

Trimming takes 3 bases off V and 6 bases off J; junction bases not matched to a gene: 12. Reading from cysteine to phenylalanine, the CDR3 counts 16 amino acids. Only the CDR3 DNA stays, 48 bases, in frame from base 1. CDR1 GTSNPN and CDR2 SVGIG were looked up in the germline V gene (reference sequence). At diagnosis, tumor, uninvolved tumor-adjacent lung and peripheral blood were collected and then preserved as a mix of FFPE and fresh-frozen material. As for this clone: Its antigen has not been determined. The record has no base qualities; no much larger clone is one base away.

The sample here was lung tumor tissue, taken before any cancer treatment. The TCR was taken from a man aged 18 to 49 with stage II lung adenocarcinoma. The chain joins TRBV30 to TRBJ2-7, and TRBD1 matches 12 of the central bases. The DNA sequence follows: TGTGCCTGGAGCTTAGGGACAGGGGGCCTCGGATCCGAGCAGTACTTC. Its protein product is CAWSLGTGGLGSEQYF.